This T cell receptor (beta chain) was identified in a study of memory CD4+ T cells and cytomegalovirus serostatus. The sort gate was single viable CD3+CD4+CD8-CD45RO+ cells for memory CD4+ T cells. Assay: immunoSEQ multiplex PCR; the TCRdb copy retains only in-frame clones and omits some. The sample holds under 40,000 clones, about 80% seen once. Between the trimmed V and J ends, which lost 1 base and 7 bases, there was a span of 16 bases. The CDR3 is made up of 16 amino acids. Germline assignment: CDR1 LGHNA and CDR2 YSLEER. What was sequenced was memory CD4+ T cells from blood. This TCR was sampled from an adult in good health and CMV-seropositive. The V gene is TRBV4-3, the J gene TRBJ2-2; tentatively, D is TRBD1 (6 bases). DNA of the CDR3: TGCGCCAGCAGCCAAGCGGTGGGGGCGCTTAGCGGGGAGCTGTTTTTT. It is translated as CASSQAVGALSGELFF.